This T cell receptor (beta chain) emerged from a study of beta chain features in type 1 diabetes. The whole isolated RNA underwent reverse transcription, so sequencing captured expressed TCRB transcripts. Read counts averaged around 3.6 million for samples of naive, central memory and regulatory T cells. Clones were read by immunoSEQ multiplex PCR, and TCRdb kept only the in-frame ones, dropping some. Of 350,000 to 450,000 clones in the sample, around 12% were seen once. Of note for this clone: Its antigen is unidentified.

Broader study findings: The analysis here could not establish whether HLA type shapes TCRB rearrangement. Shorter TCRB CDR3s, moderately but significantly so, marked every one of the four CD4+ subsets in Type 1 diabetes patients. Junctions at VDJ sites from type 1 diabetes patients had fewer insertions and more deletions.

Germline CDR1 and CDR2: SGDLS and YYNGEE. CDR3 length: 15 residues. With 1 base clipped from V and 10 bases from J, the junction kept 7 bases outside the gene matches. The source material was naive CD4+ T cells from blood. This chain links TRBV9 with TRBJ1-6, with 8 bases aligning to TRBD1. The TCR comes from a woman under 30 with type 1 diabetes. CDR3 amino acids: CASSVTQGAGSPLHF. CDR3 nucleotide sequence: TGTGCCAGCAGCGTAACCCAGGGGGCAGGGTCACCCCTCCACTTT.